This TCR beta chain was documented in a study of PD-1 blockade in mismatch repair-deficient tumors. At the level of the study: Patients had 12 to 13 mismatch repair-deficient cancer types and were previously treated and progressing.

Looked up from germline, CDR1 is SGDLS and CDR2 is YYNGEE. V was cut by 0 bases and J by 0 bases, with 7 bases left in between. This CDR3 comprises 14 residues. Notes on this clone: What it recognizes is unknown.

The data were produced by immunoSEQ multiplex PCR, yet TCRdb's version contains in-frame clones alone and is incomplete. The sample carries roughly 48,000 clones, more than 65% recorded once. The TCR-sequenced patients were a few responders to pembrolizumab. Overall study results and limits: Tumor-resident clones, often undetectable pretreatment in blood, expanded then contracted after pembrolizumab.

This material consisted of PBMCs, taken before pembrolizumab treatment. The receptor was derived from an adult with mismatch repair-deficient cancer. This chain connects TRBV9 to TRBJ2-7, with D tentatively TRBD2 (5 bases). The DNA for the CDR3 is TGTGCCAGCAGCGTAGGAGGGAGCTCCTACGAGCAGTACTTC. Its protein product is CASSVGGSSYEQYF.